The present entry profiles one T cell receptor beta chain with its context. The germline V gene has CDR1 PRHDT and CDR2 FYEKMQ (reference sequence). CDR3 length: 13 amino acids. The V end lost 3 bases, the J end lost 1 base, and 6 bases lay between the germline ends. Repertoires were generated with immunoSEQ multiplex PCR, while TCRdb's copy carries only in-frame clones and drops some. The sample yields about 83,000 clones, around nine tenths seen once. This sample is drawn from a study of blood T cell repertoires in COVID-19. Background on the study: Acute and convalescent COVID-19 specimens originated in the United States, Italy and Spain.

Input material: peripheral blood. The V call is TRBV13, the J call TRBJ1-1; D is undetermined. The sequence derives from a woman of 80 years or more with active or convalescent COVID-19. The CDR3 is CASSLGGNTEAFF. The CDR3 DNA is TGTGCCAGCAGCTTGGGAGGGAACACTGAAGCTTTCTTT.